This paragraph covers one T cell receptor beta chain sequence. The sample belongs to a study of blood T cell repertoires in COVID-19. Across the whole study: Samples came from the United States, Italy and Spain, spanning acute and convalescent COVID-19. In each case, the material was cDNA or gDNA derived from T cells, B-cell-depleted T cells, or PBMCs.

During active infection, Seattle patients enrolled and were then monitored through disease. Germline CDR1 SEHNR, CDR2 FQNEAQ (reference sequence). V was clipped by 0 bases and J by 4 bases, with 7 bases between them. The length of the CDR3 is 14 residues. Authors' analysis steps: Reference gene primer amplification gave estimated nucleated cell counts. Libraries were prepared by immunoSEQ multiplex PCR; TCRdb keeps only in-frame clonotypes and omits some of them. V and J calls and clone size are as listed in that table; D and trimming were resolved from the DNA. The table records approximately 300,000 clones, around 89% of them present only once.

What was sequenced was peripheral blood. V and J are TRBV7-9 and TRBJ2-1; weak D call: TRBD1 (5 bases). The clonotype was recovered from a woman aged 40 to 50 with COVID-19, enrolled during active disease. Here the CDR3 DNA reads TGTGCCAGCAGCTTAGCGACAGTATACAATGAGCAGTTCTTC. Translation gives CASSLATVYNEQFF.